This T cell receptor (beta chain) emerged from a study of T cell responses to AZD1222 COVID-19 vaccine. The study, taken as a whole, reports: The study reported that nearly half of spike-specific TCRs target unmutated variant regions. Spike as a whole was targeted by vaccine-associated CD4 TCRs, dominant at 160-218 and 743-854. Repertoires were obtained only post-peak T cell response. Two doses of AZD1222 preceded a rise in Spike-specific TCR breadth and depth.

This CDR3 is 16 amino acids long. In germline, CDR1 is SGHDN, CDR2 FVKESK. Trimming took off 0 bases at V and 7 bases at J, with 13 bases between the two ends. Sequenced by immunoSEQ multiplex PCR; TCRdb stores in-frame clones only, minus some. The sample lists roughly 120,000 clones, about nine tenths occurring once. With respect to this clone: What it recognizes is unknown.

The source was peripheral blood, collected on day 0 of AZD1222 vaccination. This sequence originates from an adult in good health. The genes are TRBV14 and TRBJ1-6; D perhaps matches TRBD1 (5 bases). In DNA form, the CDR3 reads TGTGCCAGCAGCCAAGATCCGGTGAGGGGAAATTCACCCCTCCACTTT. It codes for CASSQDPVRGNSPLHF.